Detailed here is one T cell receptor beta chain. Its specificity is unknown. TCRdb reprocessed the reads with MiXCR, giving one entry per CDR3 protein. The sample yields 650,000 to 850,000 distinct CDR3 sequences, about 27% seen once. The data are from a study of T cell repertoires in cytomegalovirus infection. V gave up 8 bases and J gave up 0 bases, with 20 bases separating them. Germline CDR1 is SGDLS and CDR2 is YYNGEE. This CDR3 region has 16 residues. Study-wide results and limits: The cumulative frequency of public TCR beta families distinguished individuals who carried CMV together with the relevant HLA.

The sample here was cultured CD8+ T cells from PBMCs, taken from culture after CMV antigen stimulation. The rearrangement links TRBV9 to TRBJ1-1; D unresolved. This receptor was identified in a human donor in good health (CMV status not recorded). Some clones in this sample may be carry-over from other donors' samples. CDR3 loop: CASSIPQGAVNTEAFF. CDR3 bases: TGTGCCAGTTCTATCCCACAAGGAGCAGTGAACACTGAAGCTTTCTTT.